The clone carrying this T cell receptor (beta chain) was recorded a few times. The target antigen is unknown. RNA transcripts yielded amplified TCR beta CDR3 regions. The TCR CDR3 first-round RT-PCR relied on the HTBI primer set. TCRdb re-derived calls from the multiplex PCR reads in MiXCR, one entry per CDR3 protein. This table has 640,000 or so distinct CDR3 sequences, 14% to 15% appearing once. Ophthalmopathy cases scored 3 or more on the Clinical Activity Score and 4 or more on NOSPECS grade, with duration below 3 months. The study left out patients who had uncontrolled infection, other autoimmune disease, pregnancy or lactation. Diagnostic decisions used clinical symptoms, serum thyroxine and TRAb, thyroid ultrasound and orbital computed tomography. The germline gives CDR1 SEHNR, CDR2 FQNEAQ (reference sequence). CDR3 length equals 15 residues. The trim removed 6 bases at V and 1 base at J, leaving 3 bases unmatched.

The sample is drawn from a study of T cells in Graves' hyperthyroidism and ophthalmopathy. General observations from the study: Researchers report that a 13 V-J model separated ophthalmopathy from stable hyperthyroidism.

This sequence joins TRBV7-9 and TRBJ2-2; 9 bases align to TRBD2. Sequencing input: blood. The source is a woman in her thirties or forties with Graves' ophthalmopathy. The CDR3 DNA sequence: TGTGCCAGCAGTACGACTAGCGGGAACACCGGGGAGCTGTTTTTT. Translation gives CASSTTSGNTGELFF.